The 31 T cell receptor beta chains below were found in one sample sequenced in a study of metastatic and nonmetastatic thyroid tumors. Through MiXCR, TCRdb re-clonotyped the PCR reads. Among about 85,000 clones listed, 8.6% were seen once. No patient had received any treatment before thyroid surgery. Sequencing input: blood. Receptors originate from a female donor with papillary thyroid cancer or a benign thyroid nodule (not recorded which). Some clones in this sample may be carry-over from other donors' samples.

At least ten counts were recorded for this clone. The gene calls are TRBV5-4 and TRBJ1-1, with D possibly matching TRBD1 (6 bases). Per the germline V gene, CDR1 is SGHNT and CDR2 is YYREEE (reference sequence). This CDR3 region has 12 residues. Trimming took 5 bases from V and 1 from J, leaving 6 bases between them. The CDR3 region is CASRTGNTEAFF. The CDR3 nucleotides are TGTGCCAGCAGGACAGGGAACACTGAAGCTTTCTTT.

In its sample, this clone was seen many times. The V call is TRBV6-1, the J call TRBJ2-7; D call uncertain. The germline V and J ends were trimmed by 8 bases and 3 bases, with 14 bases remaining between them. This CDR3 contains 13 residues. The germline CDR1 and CDR2 sequences are MNHNS and SASEGT. The CDR3 is CASQSIQDYEQYF. Here the CDR3 DNA reads TGTGCCAGCCAGTCGATCCAGGACTACGAGCAGTACTTC.

This clone came up many times. The genes are TRBV12-3 or TRBV12-4 and TRBJ1-1, with unresolved D. The CDR3 sequence is 14 residues long. V lost 3 bases, J lost 1 base, and 9 bases lay in between. Written as DNA, the CDR3 is TGTGCCAGCAGTTTTAGGGCGGCGAACACTGAAGCTTTCTTT. As protein: CASSFRAANTEAFF.

This clone has at least ten counts. This chain uses TRBV6-1 with TRBJ2-2, with TRBD2 matching over 7 bases. The germline gives CDR1 MNHNS, CDR2 SASEGT. Trimming cost V 1 base and J 3 bases; bases outside gene matches: 5. This CDR3 region has 16 residues. The CDR3 spells CASSEGVGGDTGELFF. The CDR3 nucleotides are TGTGCCAGCAGTGAAGGAGTGGGAGGGGACACCGGGGAGCTGTTTTTT.

There are many counts of this clone. This sequence joins TRBV28 and TRBJ1-3, with D unresolved. This CDR3 is built from 15 residues. V shed 2 bases and J shed 3 bases, with 11 bases lying between them. In germline, CDR1 is MDHEN, CDR2 SYDVKM. The CDR3 protein is CASSLTGKGGNTIYF. The CDR3, as DNA: TGTGCCAGCAGTTTAACGGGGAAGGGTGGAAACACCATATATTTT. The full variable domain, in which reference TRBV28 and TRBJ1-3 provide the parts outside the CDR3, is DVKVTQSSRYLVKRTGEKVFLECVQDMDHENMFWYRQDPGLGLRLIYFSYDVKMKEKGDIPEGYSVSREKKERFSLILESASTNQTSMYLCASSLTGKGGNTIYFGEGSWLTVV.

This clone came up many times. V usage is TRBV2 and J usage is TRBJ2-5; D possibly corresponds to TRBD2 (7 bases). CDR3 length: 16 amino acids. Trimming removed 3 bases from V and 5 bases from J, with 19 bases in between. The germline V gene encodes CDR1 SNHLY and CDR2 FYNNEI. CDR3 DNA sequence: TGTGCCAGCAGTGACCGAGGGGGGGGGCCTCGGGAGACCCAGTACTTC. Its protein is CASSDRGGGPRETQYF.

This clone was picked up many times. The V call is TRBV5-1, the J call TRBJ2-2; TRBD1 aligns across 7 bases. Germline V gene data show CDR1 as SGHRS and CDR2 as YFSETQ. Trimming at V came to 4 bases and at J to 6 bases, leaving 12 bases not matched to a gene. The CDR3 loop spans 16 amino acids. DNA of the CDR3: TGCGCCAGCAGCGCGCCAGGGGGAAGGGACGCCGGGGAGCTGTTTTTT. It yields the protein CASSAPGGRDAGELFF.

CDR3 loop: CASSLGQKAFF. The CDR3 DNA is TGTGCCAGCAGTCTGGGACAGAAAGCTTTCTTT. The chain recombines TRBV6-1 with TRBJ1-1; 7 bases line up with TRBD1. CDR3 length equals 11 residues. Germline-derived CDR1 and CDR2 are MNHNS and SASEGT. Trimming cost V 5 bases and J 9 bases; bases outside gene matches: 3.

A remark on this clone: One base away lies a much larger clone, so this may be a sequencing read error. Distinct nucleotide sequences in the sample also encode this CDR3. The V and J genes are TRBV18 and TRBJ2-5, with 7 bases fitting TRBD1. J was trimmed by 4 bases and V by 3 bases; bases with no gene match: 2. Germline CDR1 KGHSH, CDR2 LQKENI. The CDR3 has 13 amino acids. The CDR3 here is CASSPNRGETQYF. The CDR3 region has the DNA TGTGCCAGCTCACCCAACAGGGGAGAGACCCAGTACTTC.

There are many counts of this clone. The rearrangement joins TRBV19 to TRBJ1-4; 7 bases are shared with TRBD1. The germline V gene encodes CDR1 LNHDA and CDR2 SQIVND (reference sequence). The CDR3 length is 15 residues. V was pared by 3 bases and J by 3 bases, with 4 bases of the junction left unmatched. The CDR3 bases are TGTGCCAGTAGTATCGTCGGGACAGCTAATGAAAAACTGTTTTTT. Translating gives CASSIVGTANEKLFF. Complete variable domain (other parts from reference TRBV19 and TRBJ1-4): DGGITQSPKYLFRKEGQNVTLSCEQNLNHDAMYWYRQDPGQGLRLIYYSQIVNDFQKGDIAEGYSVSREKKESFPLTVTSAQKNPTAFYLCASSIVGTANEKLFFGSGTQLSVL.

This clone occurred many times. This sequence joins TRBV3-1 and TRBJ1-5; 7 bases agree with TRBD1. V dropped 1 base and J dropped 10; count of bases not matched to a gene: 7. The CDR3 extends over 14 amino acids. Germline V gives CDR1 LGHDT, CDR2 YNNKEL (reference sequence). The CDR3 sequence: CASSQGTGGDPQHF. The CDR3 DNA sequence: TGTGCCAGCAGCCAAGGGACAGGAGGGGACCCCCAGCATTTT.

This clone occurred a few times. The J gene is TRBJ2-1, the V gene TRBV5-6; no firm D call. Trimming removed 4 bases from V and 9 bases from J, with 5 bases in between. The V gene's germline CDR1 is SGHDT and CDR2 YYEEEE. The CDR3 spans 10 residues. The DNA for the CDR3 is TGTGCCAGCAGCGGCGGTGAGCAGTTCTTC. Its protein product is CASSGGEQFF.

This clone was seen a few times. A read error may be the cause here, since a much bigger clone is one base away. The CDR3 sequence is CDSERELFF. In DNA form, the CDR3 reads TGCGACAGCGAGCGGGAGCTGTTTTTT. The chain employs TRBV10-2 and TRBJ2-2; D is unresolved. From germline, CDR1 is WSHSY and CDR2 SAAADI. The CDR3 runs 9 residues.

This clone came up many times. The chain carries TRBV4-2 and TRBJ2-5; the match to TRBD2 covers 7 bases. In germline, CDR1 is LGHNA, CDR2 YNFKEQ. V gave up 2 bases and J gave up 2 bases; unmatched junction bases: 2. The CDR3 loop spans 14 amino acids. CDR3: CASSQSGGQETQYF. CDR3 nucleotides: TGTGCCAGCAGCCAATCGGGGGGACAAGAGACCCAGTACTTC.

This clone has at least ten counts. The chain recombines TRBV24-1 with TRBJ2-1; D may be TRBD1 (5 bases). V lost 2 bases, J lost 9 bases, and 10 bases lay in between. Germline V gene sequence: CDR1 KGHDR, CDR2 SFDVKD. The CDR3 is made up of 13 amino acids. The CDR3: CATSDSWTSEQFF. The CDR3 DNA reads as TGTGCCACCAGTGATTCTTGGACATCTGAGCAGTTCTTC.

The sample holds many counts of this clone. The chain combines TRBV12-3 or TRBV12-4 with TRBJ2-7, with D possibly called TRBD1 or TRBD2 (6 bases each). The CDR3 is 15 residues long. Trimming stripped 8 bases from V and 2 bases from J, with 19 bases between. This chain's CDR3 is CASLLSGARTYEQYF. CDR3 sequence (DNA): TGTGCCAGCCTTCTTTCGGGGGCCAGGACCTACGAGCAGTACTTC.

Notes on this clone: This may arise from a read error, as a much more abundant clone is one base away. Lacking the conserved final phenylalanine or tryptophan, this CDR3 likely reflects a read error. The chain links TRBV3-1 to TRBJ2-2; TRBD1 aligns across 7 bases. Germline V gene sequence: CDR1 LGHDT, CDR2 YNNKEL (reference sequence). This CDR3 spans 16 amino acids. J was trimmed by 0 bases and V by 4 bases; bases with no gene match: 5. In DNA form, the CDR3 reads TGTGCCAGCAGCCTGCGGACAGGCACGAACACCGGGGAGCTGTTTTCT. Protein: CASSLRTGTNTGELFS.

This clone appeared a few times. Possible read error: a much larger clone is one base away. As DNA, the CDR3 is TGTGCCAGCAGGTGGTGGGGCCAGGGGGAGACCCAGTACTTC. This sequence encodes CASRWWGQGETQYF. The chain employs TRBV6-1 and TRBJ2-5; D possibly corresponds to TRBD1 (6 bases). Trimming took 6 bases from V and 5 from J, leaving 16 bases between them. The CDR3 spans 14 residues. The germline V gene has CDR1 MNHNS and CDR2 SASEGT.

This sequence joins TRBV19 and TRBJ2-1, with D perhaps matching TRBD1 (6 bases). The length of the CDR3 is 13 residues. Germline assignment: CDR1 LNHDA and CDR2 SQIVND (reference sequence). Trimming pared 9 bases from V and 3 bases from J, leaving 12 bases between. In DNA, the CDR3 is TGTGCCAGCCGAACAGGGTTCTACAATGAGCAGTTCTTC. Protein sequence: CASRTGFYNEQFF. Supplemented by reference TRBV19 and TRBJ2-1, the full variable domain reads DGGITQSPKYLFRKEGQNVTLSCEQNLNHDAMYWYRQDPGQGLRLIYYSQIVNDFQKGDIAEGYSVSREKKESFPLTVTSAQKNPTAFYLCASRTGFYNEQFFGPGTRLTVL.

The V gene is TRBV20-1, the J gene TRBJ1-5; D not resolved. The V end was cut by 1 base, the J end by 5 bases, with 15 bases between. This CDR3 has 15 amino acids. The germline V gene has CDR1 DFQATT and CDR2 SNEGSKA (reference sequence). DNA for the CDR3: TGCAGTGCTAGAGGAGGAGGAAGGGATGATCAGCCCCAGCATTTT. Encoded protein: CSARGGGRDDQPQHF.

This clone was seen a handful of times. The chain combines TRBV15 with TRBJ1-5, with no clear D. V dropped 8 bases and J dropped 1 base, with 9 bases sitting between them. In germline, CDR1 is LNHNV, CDR2 YYDKDF (reference sequence). There are 13 residues in the CDR3. The CDR3 nucleotides read TGTGCCACCGATGACGGGAGCAATCAGCCCCAGCATTTT. It is translated as CATDDGSNQPQHF.

This clone occurred many times. V gene TRBV6-1 combines with J gene TRBJ2-1, with TRBD1 matching 7 bases. CDR1 is MNHNS, CDR2 SASEGT, per germline. V lost 7 bases, J lost 7 bases, and 13 bases stayed unmatched. This CDR3 is built from 15 residues. This CDR3 reads CASTSGGGSGNEQFF. The DNA for the CDR3 is TGTGCCAGCACCTCAGGGGGTGGGAGTGGGAATGAGCAGTTCTTC.

This clone was seen at least ten times. The V call is TRBV20-1, the J call TRBJ1-2; 10 bases line up with TRBD1. With 3 bases clipped from V and 1 base from J, the junction kept 8 bases outside the gene matches. Per the germline V gene, CDR1 is DFQATT and CDR2 is SNEGSKA (reference sequence). The CDR3 contains 16 residues. Here the CDR3 reads CSASSPGTGDNYGYTF. In DNA, the CDR3 is TGCAGTGCTAGCTCACCCGGGACAGGGGATAACTATGGCTACACCTTC.

In its sample, this clone was seen many times. DNA of the CDR3: TGTGCCAGCAGCTGGACAGGGGAGGGCGAGCAGTACTTC. Its translation: CASSWTGEGEQYF. V and J are TRBV5-6 and TRBJ2-7; 9 bases are a match to TRBD1. V lost 3 bases, J lost 6 bases, and 4 bases stayed unmatched. CDR3 length equals 13 residues. Germline CDR1 reads SGHDT; CDR2 reads YYEEEE.

In its sample, this clone was seen many times. This may arise from a read error, as a much more abundant clone is one base away. This CDR3 is CASSYQTGGSYEQYF. In nucleotides, the CDR3 is TGCGCCAGCAGTTACCAGACGGGGGGGAGCTACGAGCAGTACTTC. This chain links TRBV6-6 with TRBJ2-7; 8 nucleotides agree with TRBD2. The CDR3 is 15 amino acids. Germline V lookup: CDR1 MNHNY, CDR2 SVGAGI (reference sequence).

In this sample, this clone turned up many times. J is TRBJ2-1 and V is TRBV6-1, with 10 bases matching TRBD2. The V gene's germline CDR1 is MNHNS and CDR2 SASEGT. V trimming: 1 base; J trimming: 7 bases; junction bases outside the gene matches: 4. The CDR3 is 15 residues long. CDR3 sequence (DNA): TGTGCCAGCAGTGAAGAGGGTAGCGGGGGGAATGAGCAGTTCTTC. Its protein is CASSEEGSGGNEQFF.

Ten or more counts support this clone. This chain connects TRBV10-3 to TRBJ1-3, with D uncertain. V shed 6 bases and J shed 3 bases, with 18 bases lying between them. This CDR3 has 16 amino acids. Germline V gene sequence: CDR1 ENHRY, CDR2 SYGVKD. CDR3 in DNA: TGTGCCATCAGCACGGACGGCGGCAGCTATGGAAACACCATATATTTT. This codes for CAISTDGGSYGNTIYF.

Many counts were recorded for this clone. This chain connects TRBV6-1 to TRBJ2-3, with TRBD2 matching 10 bases. The trim removed 4 bases at V and 4 bases at J, leaving 8 bases unmatched. Per the germline V gene, CDR1 is MNHNS and CDR2 is SASEGT. The CDR3 sequence is 16 residues long. The CDR3 nucleotides are TGTGCCAGCAGTGCCTCTAGCGGGGGCCTAGCAGATACGCAGTATTTT. This codes for CASSASSGGLADTQYF.

This clone was counted ten times or more. CDR3: CATSRASGGQYYEQYF. CDR3 nucleotide sequence: TGTGCCACCAGCAGAGCTAGCGGGGGTCAGTACTACGAGCAGTACTTC. V is TRBV15 and J is TRBJ2-7; 10 bases are a match to TRBD2. CDR3 length equals 16 residues. The germline V gene encodes CDR1 LNHNV and CDR2 YYDKDF (reference sequence). V was pared by 1 base and J by 3 bases, with 6 bases of the junction left unmatched.

This clone was counted at least ten times. This sequence joins TRBV6-1 and TRBJ2-7; TRBD1 or TRBD2 may be the D gene (5 bases each). This CDR3 has 12 residues. The V gene's germline CDR1 is MNHNS and CDR2 SASEGT. Trimming shortened V by 9 bases and J by 2 bases, and 11 bases separated the two germline ends. The DNA for the CDR3 is TGTGCCAGTGGTCAGGGACCCTACGAGCAGTACTTC. Protein: CASGQGPYEQYF.

This clone has ten or more counts. The V gene is TRBV18, the J gene TRBJ2-3; 7 positions agree with TRBD1. Trimming took 5 bases from V and 3 from J; bases not matched to a gene: 8. Germline V CDR1 and CDR2: KGHSH, LQKENI. The CDR3 is 15 amino acids. CDR3 bases: TGTGCCAGCTCAAGGACAGGACGCTATACAGATACGCAGTATTTT. Its protein product is CASSRTGRYTDTQYF.